A selection of T cell receptor beta chains follows, all from one sample in a study of cytomegalovirus exposure and HLA in healthy donors. Profiling relied on immunoSEQ multiplex PCR, and the TCRdb table lists in-frame clones only, not all of them. This sample yields around 190,000 clones, of which around 85% are seen a single time; about 15% belongs to the top ten. The sequenced material came from PBMCs. Receptor source: a man between 18 and 29 years old in good health and CMV-seropositive. Both conserved end residues are part of each CDR3. Each record gives: V gene, clone size, J gene, CDR3 protein. Clone size is given for some rows only: seen once, a few or many times, or a class if the clone is expanded.

>TRBV6-1|once|TRBJ2-7
CASSESAGGRRFYEQYF
>TRBV19|few|TRBJ1-2
CASTMVGTGFGYTF
>TRBV30|-|TRBJ1-2
CAWSRTGRLVYGYTF
>TRBV15|-|TRBJ1-1
CATSSRGGTEAFF
>TRBV25-1|-|TRBJ2-1
CASSESRTPQDEQFF
>TRBV2|once|TRBJ1-2
CASSEDSAGFGYGYTF
>TRBV2|-|TRBJ2-3
CASSEELAGAPGDTQYF
>TRBV5-1|once|TRBJ2-7
CASSFLVSTGFSNEQYF
>TRBV2|-|TRBJ1-4
CASRARQATNEKLFF
>TRBV5-1|-|TRBJ2-7
CASSSRTAGGPGEQYF
>TRBV2|few|TRBJ2-4
CASEDGQNIQYF
>TRBV19|once|TRBJ1-1
CASRNPTVQNTEAFF
>TRBV27|once|TRBJ2-3
CASSLGTSGMTDTQYF
>TRBV6-5|-|TRBJ1-3
CASSPGVGGNTIYF
>TRBV9|-|TRBJ2-6
CASSVSDRSYGANVLTF
>TRBV28|few|TRBJ2-7
CASITSGTGQPEQYF
>TRBV12-5|-|TRBJ1-1
CASGLMNTEAFF
>TRBV4-1|-|TRBJ2-5
CASSLGTSGRAGETQYF
>TRBV11-2|-|TRBJ2-2
CASSRSPDRGVTGELFF
>TRBV6-1|-|TRBJ2-7
CASSEGAAESYEQYF
>TRBV30|-|TRBJ2-4
CAWTLSGAAVTKNIQYF
>TRBV9|-|TRBJ2-1
CASSAGQGYNEQFF
>TRBV5-1|-|TRBJ2-7
CASSSQLAYSYEQYF
>TRBV5-1|-|TRBJ2-1
CASSLNLENEQFF
>TRBV7-9|-|TRBJ2-7
CASSQVGYEQYF
>TRBV7-3|-|TRBJ2-3
CASSLVPGQGTDTQYF
>TRBV27|-|TRBJ2-3
CATKAVSTDTQYF
>TRBV19|-|TRBJ2-5
CASSIMELAGAETQYF
>TRBV7-2|few|TRBJ2-2
CASSFRAGELFF
>TRBV28|-|TRBJ2-7
CATGGRLAGGGNYEQYF
>TRBV5-1|-|TRBJ2-1
CASSAGLAGGGSYNEQFF
>TRBV9|-|TRBJ2-5
CASSPSGDLQETQYF
>TRBV7-3|-|TRBJ2-1
CASSLSGLAGVHNEQFF
>TRBV28|few|TRBJ2-7
CASGGPDRGSEQYF
>TRBV29-1|-|TRBJ2-7
CSVGTGYEQYF
>TRBV2|-|TRBJ2-1
CASSELGRIEQFF
>TRBV14|once|TRBJ2-7
CASSQQGYEQYF
>TRBV5-5|once|TRBJ1-2
CASSSWTGGGYGYTF
>TRBV4-1|-|TRBJ1-5
CASSRGFNQPQHF
>TRBV7-3|-|TRBJ2-1
CASSFSGLARGNEQFF
>TRBV5-1|few|TRBJ2-2
CASSWTGAPGELFF
>TRBV29-1|-|TRBJ1-2
CSGAGDYGYTF
>TRBV9|few|TRBJ1-1
CASGGGNTEAFF
>TRBV28|-|TRBJ2-7
CASSLGGTSGSYEQYF
>TRBV19|-|TRBJ1-5
CASSIAPGGNQPQHF